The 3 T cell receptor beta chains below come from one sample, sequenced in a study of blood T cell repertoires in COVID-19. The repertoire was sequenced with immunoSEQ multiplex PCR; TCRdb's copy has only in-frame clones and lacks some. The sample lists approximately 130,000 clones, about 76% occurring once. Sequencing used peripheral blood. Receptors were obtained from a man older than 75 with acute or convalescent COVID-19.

The CDR3 bases are TGTGCCAGCAGCTTTGCCGCCGGGGGCTACACCTTC. This encodes CASSFAAGGYTF. The chain links TRBV11-2 to TRBJ1-2; D is unresolved. The CDR3 sequence is 12 residues long. Germline V gene lookup returns CDR1 SGHAT and CDR2 FQNNGV. Trimming cost V 3 bases and J 8 bases, with 10 bases left between them.

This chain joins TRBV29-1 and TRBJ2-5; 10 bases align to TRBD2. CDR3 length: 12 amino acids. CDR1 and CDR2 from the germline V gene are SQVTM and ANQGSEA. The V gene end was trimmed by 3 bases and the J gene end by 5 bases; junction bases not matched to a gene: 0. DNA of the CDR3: TGCAGCGTTGAGACTAGCGGGGAGACCCAGTACTTC. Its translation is CSVETSGETQYF.

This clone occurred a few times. The DNA for the CDR3 is TGTGCCAGCAGCTGGACGGACAGCAGGGGGACCGGGGAGCTGTTTTTT. Amino acid sequence: CASSWTDSRGTGELFF. V is TRBV7-2 and J is TRBJ2-2; the match to TRBD1 covers 7 bases. This CDR3 has 16 amino acids. J lost 5 bases, V lost 4 bases, and 10 bases had no gene match. CDR1 is SGHTA, CDR2 FQGNSA, per germline.